The next 10 T cell receptor beta chains were all read from a single sample in a study of OX40 agonist ivuxolimab in advanced cancers. Only in-frame clones appear in the TCRdb table, and some are missing; sequencing was by immunoSEQ multiplex PCR. The profile shows about 120,000 clones, 80% to 90% of them singletons. Material: CD4+ or CD8+ T cells sorted from blood, obtained in a trial of the OX40 agonist ivuxolimab. Receptors originate from an adult with an advanced solid tumor such as melanoma, head and neck, liver or kidney cancer.

The rearrangement joins TRBV7-2 to TRBJ2-2, with a possible D match to TRBD1 (5 bases). Germline V gene sequence: CDR1 SGHTA, CDR2 FQGNSA. V was cut by 3 bases and J by 4 bases, with 6 bases left in between. The CDR3 is made up of 13 amino acids. In DNA, the CDR3 is TGTGCCAGCAGCTTGACAGTCACCGGGGAGCTGTTTTTT. Residues: CASSLTVTGELFF.

The gene calls are TRBV6-6 and TRBJ1-1; a possible D gene is TRBD1 (5 bases). V was trimmed by 1 base and J by 1 base, leaving 13 bases between them. Germline CDR1 and CDR2: MNHNY and SVGAGI (reference sequence). CDR3 length equals 16 residues. The CDR3 DNA reads TGTGCCAGCAGTTACTACCAGGGTGGGGGGAACACTGAAGCTTTCTTT. Residues: CASSYYQGGGNTEAFF.

The chain has TRBV9 and TRBJ1-1, with D uncertain. This CDR3 has 13 residues. CDR1 is SGDLS and CDR2 is YYNGEE in the germline V gene. V lost 1 base and J lost 4, with 8 bases in between. CDR3 sequence reads: CASSVYRGTEAFF. Written as DNA, the CDR3 is TGTGCCAGCAGCGTATACCGGGGCACTGAAGCTTTCTTT.

V and J are TRBV5-1 and TRBJ2-2, with D possibly being TRBD2 (6 bases). The CDR3 spans 16 residues. The V and J ends lost 0 bases and 6 bases respectively, with 15 bases between them. Germline V lookup: CDR1 SGHRS, CDR2 YFSETQ. CDR3 region: CASSLAETRSAGELFF. The CDR3, as DNA: TGCGCCAGCAGCTTGGCCGAGACTAGATCCGCCGGGGAGCTGTTTTTT.

The rearrangement links TRBV5-4 to TRBJ2-1; 11 nucleotides match TRBD2. CDR1 is SGHNT, CDR2 YYREEE, per germline (reference sequence). CDR3 length: 16 amino acids. V was pared by 4 bases and J by 9 bases, with 12 bases of the junction left unmatched. As DNA, the CDR3 is TGTGCCAGCAGCCGCGAATTAGCGGGGGGGATAGGTGAGCAGTTCTTC. As protein: CASSRELAGGIGEQFF.

The chain joins TRBV6-1 to TRBJ2-3, with 7 bases aligning to TRBD1. V lost 4 bases, J lost 0 bases, and 13 bases stayed unmatched. This CDR3 spans 18 amino acids. Per germline, CDR1 MNHNS and CDR2 SASEGT. The CDR3 nucleotides are TGTGCCAGCAGTGGCCGGGACAGTGATCTTTCTAGCACAGATACGCAGTATTTT. This encodes CASSGRDSDLSSTDTQYF.

The CDR3 region is CASSASQGRDTQYF. Here the CDR3 DNA reads TGTGCCAGCAGCGCGTCACAGGGGAGAGATACGCAGTATTTT. This sequence joins TRBV7-2 and TRBJ2-3; 7 bases line up with TRBD1. The germline gives CDR1 SGHTA, CDR2 FQGNSA. The length of the CDR3 is 14 residues. J lost 5 bases, V lost 5 bases, and 7 bases had no gene match.

The rearrangement links TRBV28 to TRBJ2-5, with D perhaps TRBD2 (7 bases). Judging by the DNA end, TRBJ2-7 fits better; the J call may be wrong. The CDR3 is 13 amino acids. The germline CDR1 and CDR2 sequences are MDHEN and SYDVKM. The CDR3 region has the DNA TGTGCCAGCGGGGGGGCCATGGACTACGAGCAGTACTTC. It encodes CASGGAMDYEQYF.

The rearrangement joins TRBV6-1 to TRBJ2-5; 12 positions match TRBD1. J was trimmed by 4 bases and V by 4 bases; bases with no gene match: 7. The CDR3 is 16 residues long. Germline assignment: CDR1 MNHNS and CDR2 SASEGT. CDR3 residues: CASSGTGTGGLETQYF. CDR3 DNA: TGTGCCAGCAGTGGCACCGGGACAGGGGGCTTAGAGACCCAGTACTTC.

V gene TRBV5-1 combines with J gene TRBJ1-3, with unresolved D. Per germline, CDR1 SGHRS and CDR2 YFSETQ. The CDR3 spans 18 residues. Trimming took off 6 bases at V and 1 base at J, with 23 bases between the two ends. The DNA of the CDR3 is TGCGCCAGCACCTACCGACCCACGACGGGGTTATCTGGAAACACCATATATTTT. This gives the protein CASTYRPTTGLSGNTIYF.